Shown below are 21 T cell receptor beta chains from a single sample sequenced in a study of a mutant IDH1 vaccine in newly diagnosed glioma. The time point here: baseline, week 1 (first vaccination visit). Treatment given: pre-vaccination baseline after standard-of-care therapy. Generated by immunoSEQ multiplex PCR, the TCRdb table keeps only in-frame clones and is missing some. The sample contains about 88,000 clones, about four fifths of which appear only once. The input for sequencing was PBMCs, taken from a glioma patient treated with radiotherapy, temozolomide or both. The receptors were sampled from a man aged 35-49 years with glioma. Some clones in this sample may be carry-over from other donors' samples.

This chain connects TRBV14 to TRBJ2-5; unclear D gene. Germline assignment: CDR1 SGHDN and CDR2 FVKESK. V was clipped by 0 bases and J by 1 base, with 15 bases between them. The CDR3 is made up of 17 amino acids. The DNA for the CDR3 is TGTGCCAGCAGCCAAGATAGGGTGCTGCGGCCCCAAGAGACCCAGTACTTC. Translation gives CASSQDRVLRPQETQYF. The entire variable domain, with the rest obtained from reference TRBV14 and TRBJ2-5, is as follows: EAGVTQFPSHSVIEKGQTVTLRCDPISGHDNLYWYRRVMGKEIKFLLHFVKESKQDESGMPNNRFLAERTGGTYSTLKVQPAELEDSGVYFCASSQDRVLRPQETQYFGPGTRLLVL.

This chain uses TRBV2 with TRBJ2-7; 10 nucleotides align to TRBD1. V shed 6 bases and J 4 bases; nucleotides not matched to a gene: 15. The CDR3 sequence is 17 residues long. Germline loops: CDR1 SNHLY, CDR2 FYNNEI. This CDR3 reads CASRERQGASVSYEQYF. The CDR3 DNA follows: TGTGCCAGCAGAGAGAGACAGGGGGCATCTGTATCATACGAGCAGTACTTC.

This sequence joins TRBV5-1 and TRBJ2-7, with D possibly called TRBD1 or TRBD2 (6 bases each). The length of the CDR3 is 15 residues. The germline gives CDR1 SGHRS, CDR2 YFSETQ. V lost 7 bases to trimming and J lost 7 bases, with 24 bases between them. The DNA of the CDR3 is TGCGCCAGCTTCGACCCCGGAACGGGGGCGGGTGAGCAGTACTTC. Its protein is CASFDPGTGAGEQYF.

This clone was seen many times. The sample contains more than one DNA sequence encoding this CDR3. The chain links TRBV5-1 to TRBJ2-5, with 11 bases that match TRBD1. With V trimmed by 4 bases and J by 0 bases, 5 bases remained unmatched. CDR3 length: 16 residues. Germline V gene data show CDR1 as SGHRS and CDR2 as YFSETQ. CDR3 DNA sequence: TGCGCCAGCAGCGGGGGGACAGGGGGGTACCAAGAGACCCAGTACTTC. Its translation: CASSGGTGGYQETQYF.

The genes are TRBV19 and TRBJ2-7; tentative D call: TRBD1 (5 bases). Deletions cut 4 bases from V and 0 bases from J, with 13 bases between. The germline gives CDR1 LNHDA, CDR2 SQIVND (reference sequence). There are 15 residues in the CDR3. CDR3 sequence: CASSTGHDNSYEQYF. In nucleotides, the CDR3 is TGTGCCAGTAGTACCGGACACGATAACTCCTACGAGCAGTACTTC.

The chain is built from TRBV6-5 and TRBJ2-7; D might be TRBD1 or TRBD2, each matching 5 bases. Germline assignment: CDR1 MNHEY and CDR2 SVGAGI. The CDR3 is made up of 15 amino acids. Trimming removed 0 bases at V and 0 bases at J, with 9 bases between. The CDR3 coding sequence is TGTGCCAGCAGTTACTCGGTGGGGACCTCCTACGAGCAGTACTTC. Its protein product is CASSYSVGTSYEQYF.

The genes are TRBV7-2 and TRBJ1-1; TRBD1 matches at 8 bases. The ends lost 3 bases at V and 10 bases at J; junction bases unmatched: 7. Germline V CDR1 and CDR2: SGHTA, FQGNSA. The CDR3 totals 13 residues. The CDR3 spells CASSFFGTGLAFF. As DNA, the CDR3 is TGTGCCAGCAGCTTTTTCGGGACAGGATTAGCTTTCTTT.

The DNA of the CDR3 is TGTGCCAGCAGTGTAGCAGAGACCCAGTACTTC. Protein product: CASSVAETQYF. This chain uses TRBV2 with TRBJ2-5; no firm D call. The CDR3 loop spans 11 amino acids. CDR1 is SNHLY and CDR2 is FYNNEI in the germline V gene. Between the trimmed V and J ends, which lost 4 bases and 4 bases, there was a span of 4 bases.

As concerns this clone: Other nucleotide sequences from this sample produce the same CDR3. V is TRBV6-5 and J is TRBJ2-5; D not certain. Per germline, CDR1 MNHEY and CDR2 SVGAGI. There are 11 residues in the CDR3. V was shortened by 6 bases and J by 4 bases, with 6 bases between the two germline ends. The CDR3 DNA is TGTGCCAGCAGCCTTGGAGAGACCCAGTACTTC. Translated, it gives CASSLGETQYF.

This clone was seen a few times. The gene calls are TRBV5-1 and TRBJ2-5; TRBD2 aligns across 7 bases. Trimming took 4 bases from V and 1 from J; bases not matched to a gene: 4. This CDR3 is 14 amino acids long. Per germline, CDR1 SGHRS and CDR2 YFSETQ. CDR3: CASSPGGLQETQYF. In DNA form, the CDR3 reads TGCGCCAGCAGCCCGGGGGGACTCCAAGAGACCCAGTACTTC.

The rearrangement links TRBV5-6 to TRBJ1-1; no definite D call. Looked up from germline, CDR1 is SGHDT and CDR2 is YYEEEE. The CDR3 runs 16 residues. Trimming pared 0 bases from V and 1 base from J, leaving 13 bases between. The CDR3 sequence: CASSLDGRNRNTEAFF. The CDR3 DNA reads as TGTGCCAGCAGCTTGGACGGCAGAAACAGGAACACTGAAGCTTTCTTT.

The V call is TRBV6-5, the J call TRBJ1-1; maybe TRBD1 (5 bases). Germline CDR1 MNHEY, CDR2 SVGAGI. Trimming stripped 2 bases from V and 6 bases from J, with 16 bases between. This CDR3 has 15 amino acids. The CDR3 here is CASSYDSERGAEAFF. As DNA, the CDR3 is TGTGCCAGCAGTTACGATTCGGAGAGAGGGGCTGAAGCTTTCTTT.

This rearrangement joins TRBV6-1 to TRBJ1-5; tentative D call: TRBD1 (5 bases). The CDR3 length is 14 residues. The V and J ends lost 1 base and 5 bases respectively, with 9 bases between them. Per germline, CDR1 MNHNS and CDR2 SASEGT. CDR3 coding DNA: TGTGCCAGCAGTGAAGGCGCGGGACATCAGCCCCAGCATTTT. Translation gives CASSEGAGHQPQHF.

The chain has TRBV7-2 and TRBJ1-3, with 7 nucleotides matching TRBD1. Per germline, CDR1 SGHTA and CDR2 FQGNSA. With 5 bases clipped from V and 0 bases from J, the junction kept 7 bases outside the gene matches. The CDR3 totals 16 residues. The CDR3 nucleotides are TGTGCCAGCAGCAAACAGGGGACCTACTCTGGAAACACCATATATTTT. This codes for CASSKQGTYSGNTIYF.

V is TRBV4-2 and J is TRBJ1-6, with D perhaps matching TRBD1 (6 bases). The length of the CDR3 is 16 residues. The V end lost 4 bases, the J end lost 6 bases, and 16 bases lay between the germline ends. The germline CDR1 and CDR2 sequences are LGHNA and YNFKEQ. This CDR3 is CASSPSLGGRNSPLHF. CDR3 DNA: TGTGCCAGCAGCCCCTCCTTAGGGGGTCGTAATTCACCCCTCCACTTT.

As DNA, the CDR3 is TGTGCCATCAAACCGGGGCTTAGAACAGATACGCAGTATTTT. Translating gives CAIKPGLRTDTQYF. The V and J genes are TRBV10-3 and TRBJ2-3; D could derive from TRBD1 or TRBD2 (5 bases each). Germline CDR1 and CDR2: ENHRY and SYGVKD. The V end was cut by 7 bases, the J end by 3 bases, with 14 bases between. The CDR3 is 14 residues long.

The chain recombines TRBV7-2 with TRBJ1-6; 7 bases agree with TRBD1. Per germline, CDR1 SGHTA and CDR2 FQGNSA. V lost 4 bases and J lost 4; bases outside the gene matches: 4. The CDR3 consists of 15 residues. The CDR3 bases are TGTGCCAGCAGCTCTTCGGGACAGTATAATTCACCCCTCCACTTT. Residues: CASSSSGQYNSPLHF.

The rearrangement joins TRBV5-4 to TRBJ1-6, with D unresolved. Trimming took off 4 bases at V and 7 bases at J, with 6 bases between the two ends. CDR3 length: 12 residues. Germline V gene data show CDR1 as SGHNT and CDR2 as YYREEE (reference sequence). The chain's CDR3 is CASSPLNSPLHF. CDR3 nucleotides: TGTGCCAGCAGCCCGTTAAATTCACCCCTCCACTTT.

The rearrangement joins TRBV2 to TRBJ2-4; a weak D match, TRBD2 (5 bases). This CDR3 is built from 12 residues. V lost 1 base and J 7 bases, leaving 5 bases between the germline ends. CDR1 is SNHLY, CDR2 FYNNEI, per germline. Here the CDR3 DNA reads TGTGCCAGCAGTGAAGGGAGGAACATTCAGTACTTC. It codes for CASSEGRNIQYF.

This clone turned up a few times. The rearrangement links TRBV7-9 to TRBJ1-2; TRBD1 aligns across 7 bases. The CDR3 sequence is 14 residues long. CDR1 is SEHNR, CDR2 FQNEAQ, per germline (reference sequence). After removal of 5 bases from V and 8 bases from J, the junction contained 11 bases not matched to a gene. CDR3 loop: CASSITGETSGYTF. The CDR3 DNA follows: TGTGCCAGCAGCATAACAGGGGAAACGAGCGGCTACACCTTC.

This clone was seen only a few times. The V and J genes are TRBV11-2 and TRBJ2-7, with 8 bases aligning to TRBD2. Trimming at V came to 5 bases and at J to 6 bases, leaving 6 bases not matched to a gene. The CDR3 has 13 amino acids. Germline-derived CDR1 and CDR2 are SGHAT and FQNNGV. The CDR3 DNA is TGTGCCAGCAGCCCCACCCGGGGGGGCGAGCAGTACTTC. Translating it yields CASSPTRGGEQYF.